A selection of T cell receptor beta chains follows, all from one sample in a study of cytomegalovirus exposure and HLA in healthy donors. Data came from immunoSEQ multiplex PCR; TCRdb stores just in-frame clones and leaves some out. The data hold hundreds of thousands of clones, with around 87% observed a single time. Source material: PBMCs. The receptors were gathered from a woman under 30 in good health and CMV-seropositive. Each CDR3 is given without its conserved first and last residue.

V	J	CDR3
TRBV11-2	TRBJ2-1	ASSLGNSEQF
TRBV27	TRBJ2-1	ASSRPTSGNNEQF
TRBV4-1	TRBJ1-5	ASSQGFPGRRNQPQH
TRBV30	TRBJ2-7	AWSVRDEQY
TRBV7-2	TRBJ2-1	ASSSPPGVYNEQF
TRBV4-1	TRBJ1-2	ASSGAYGYT
TRBV9	TRBJ2-5	ASSVTGGQETQY
TRBV10-3	TRBJ1-5	AISESAGGNQPQH
TRBV7-3	TRBJ2-3	ASSLFGSGAGDTQY
TRBV5-4	TRBJ2-7	ASSLSRGGDYEQY
TRBV27	TRBJ1-1	ASRMGANTEAF
TRBV6-6	TRBJ1-3	ASSWDNSGNTIY
TRBV5-6	TRBJ2-3	ASSPVDSRADTQY
TRBV2	TRBJ1-2	ASILGQGAYGYT
TRBV12-2	TRBJ2-5	ASRAVRVVETQY
TRBV5-6	TRBJ2-7	ASSLRAGLLSYEQY
TRBV4-2	TRBJ1-3	ASSQLQGPSGNTIY
TRBV28	TRBJ2-1	ASSRAGDYNEQF
TRBV10-3	TRBJ2-1	AISGGTRTENNEQF
TRBV5-1	TRBJ1-4	ASSIQGGSEKLF
TRBV5-5	TRBJ2-5	ASSVGLAGGQETQY
TRBV5-1	TRBJ1-1	ASSLVRGIAEAF
TRBV5-6	TRBJ2-3	ASFKRFTDTQY
TRBV27	TRBJ1-3	ASSPGTVRSGNTIY
TRBV4-1	TRBJ2-7	ASSQGIGHSYEQY
TRBV6-5	TRBJ1-4	ASSYRDRVGEKLF
TRBV6-1	TRBJ1-3	ASHVGVFGNTIY
TRBV9	TRBJ2-5	ASSVASVNQETQY
TRBV10-1	TRBJ2-7	ASSESTARYEQY
TRBV7-9	TRBJ2-3	ASRIAGGRSTDTQY
TRBV6-1	TRBJ2-3	ASSEGLAGGPDTQY
TRBV4-1	TRBJ2-2	ASSTLAGEDPGVKIGELF
TRBV19	TRBJ2-1	ATSSLAGLQF
TRBV5-1	TRBJ2-4	ASIGTSWNIQY
TRBV6-5	TRBJ2-1	ASSYSSSGTNEQF
TRBV7-9	TRBJ2-2	ASSSQGAGTGELF
TRBV11-1	TRBJ1-2	ASSQGAGYGYT
TRBV5-1	TRBJ2-5	ASTTSGNQETQY
TRBV28	TRBJ2-7	ASSLSGTSGRLEQY
TRBV28	TRBJ2-7	ASSGVREVSSYEQY
TRBV30	TRBJ1-2	AWLGVGTGYGYT
TRBV7-2	TRBJ1-2	ASSLDWGLRYGYT
TRBV30	TRBJ2-7	AWIGTSGGYEQY
TRBV19	TRBJ2-7	ASSRLQGGHIYEQY
TRBV19	TRBJ2-7	ASSIAPPNSEQY
TRBV30	TRBJ1-1	AWRLGSRGNTEAF
TRBV11-2	TRBJ1-4	ASRATTGTGAGKLF
TRBV27	TRBJ2-5	ASSLWGPRPETQY
TRBV4-1	TRBJ2-5	ASSQAGLAGETQY
TRBV27	TRBJ1-5	ASSTQGGNQPQH
TRBV29-1	TRBJ2-7	SVDVLRDRGYEQY
TRBV19	TRBJ2-7	ASSIQGTYEQY
TRBV7-2	TRBJ1-1	ASSLSGVRGTEAF
TRBV4-2	TRBJ1-4	ASSPRGRVTNEKLF
TRBV7-3	TRBJ2-5	ASSPTSGEETQY